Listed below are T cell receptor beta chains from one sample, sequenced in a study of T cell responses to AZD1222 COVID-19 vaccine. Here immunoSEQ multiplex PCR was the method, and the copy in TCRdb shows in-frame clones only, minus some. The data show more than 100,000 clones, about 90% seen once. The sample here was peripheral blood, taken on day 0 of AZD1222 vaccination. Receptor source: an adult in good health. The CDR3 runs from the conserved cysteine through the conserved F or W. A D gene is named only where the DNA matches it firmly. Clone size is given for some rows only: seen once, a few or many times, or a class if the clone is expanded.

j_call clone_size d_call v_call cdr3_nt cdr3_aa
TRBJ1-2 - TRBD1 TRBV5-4 TGTGCCAGCACCAGGACAGGGTCTGGGACTAACTATGGCTACACCTTC CASTRTGSGTNYGYTF
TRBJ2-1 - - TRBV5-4 TGTGCCAGCAGCGTGCCCGGCTACAATGAGCAGTTCTTC CASSVPGYNEQFF
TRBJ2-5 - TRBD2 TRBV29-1 TGCAGCGCCTCGAGCGGGAAAGAGACCCAGTACTTC CSASSGKETQYF
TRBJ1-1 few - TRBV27 TGTGCCAGCAGTTTTTTAGGAAAAGCTTTCTTT CASSFLGKAFF
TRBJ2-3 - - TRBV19 TGTGCCAGTAGACTACTGGAGGGCGGGAGCACAGATACGCAGTATTTT CASRLLEGGSTDTQYF
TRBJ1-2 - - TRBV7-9 TGTGCCAGCAGCTTAGGCGGGTCGGAGGGGAACTATGGCTACACCTTC CASSLGGSEGNYGYTF
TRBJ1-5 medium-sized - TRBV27 TGTGCCAGCAGTTTACAGGGGCCAGATCAGCCCCAGCATTTT CASSLQGPDQPQHF
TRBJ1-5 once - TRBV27 TGTGCCAGCAGGGGGGGAAGTTATCAGCCCCAGCATTTT CASRGGSYQPQHF
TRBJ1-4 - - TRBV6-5 TGTGCCAGCAGACCAACAGCGTTAGAAAAACTGTTTTTT CASRPTALEKLFF
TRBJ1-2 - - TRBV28 TGTGCGAGTAAACAGGGTTTTAACTATGGCTACACCTTC CASKQGFNYGYTF
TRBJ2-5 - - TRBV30 TGTGCCGGCCGGGCGGCCATCCAAGAGACCCAGTACTTC CAGRAAIQETQYF
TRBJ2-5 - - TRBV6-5 TGTGCCAGCAGTTACTCGAGGCAGATAGGACAAGAGACCCAGTACTTC CASSYSRQIGQETQYF
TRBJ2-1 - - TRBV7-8 TGTGCCAGCAGCAACGGGCAATACAATGAGCAGTTCTTC CASSNGQYNEQFF
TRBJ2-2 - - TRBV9 TGTGCCAGCAGCGTAGGCCTACCTAACACCGGGGAGCTGTTTTTT CASSVGLPNTGELFF
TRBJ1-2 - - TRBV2 TGTGCCAGCAGTGAATTTAGGGGTTCGGATGGCTACACCTTC CASSEFRGSDGYTF
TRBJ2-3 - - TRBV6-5 TGTGCCAGCAGTCCTGGGAGAGATACGCAGTATTTT CASSPGRDTQYF
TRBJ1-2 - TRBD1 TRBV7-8 TGTGCCAGCAGCCCAGGAGGACAGGGCGGGTATGGCTACACCTTC CASSPGGQGGYGYTF
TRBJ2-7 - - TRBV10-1 TGCGCCAGCAGCGCGGGACATACCTACGAGCAGTACTTC CASSAGHTYEQYF
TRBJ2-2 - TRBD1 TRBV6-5 TGTGCCAGCAGTTACTTGGGGACAGGGGACACCGGGGAGCTGTTTTTT CASSYLGTGDTGELFF
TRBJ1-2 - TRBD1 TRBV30 TGTGCCTGGAGAACCACAGGGGGCGGCGGCTACACCTTC CAWRTTGGGGYTF
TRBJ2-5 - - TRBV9 TGTGCCAGCAGCCCCCCGTACCAAGAGACCCAGTACTTC CASSPPYQETQYF
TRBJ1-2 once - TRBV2 TGTGCCAGCATAGCGGGCCCCCGGGAGGGCTACACCTTC CASIAGPREGYTF
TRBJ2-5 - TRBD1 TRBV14 TGTGCCTCCAGCAGGGGGCATGAGACCCAGTACTTC CASSRGHETQYF
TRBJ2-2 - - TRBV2 TGTGCCAGCAGTGCACTACCGAACACCGGGGAGCTGTTTTTT CASSALPNTGELFF
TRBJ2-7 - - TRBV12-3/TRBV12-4 TGTGCCAGCAGTTCAGGACCCCCCTACGAGCAGTACTTC CASSSGPPYEQYF
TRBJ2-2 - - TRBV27 TGTGCCAGCAGTGTCAGACTAGCCGGGGAGCTGTTTTTT CASSVRLAGELFF
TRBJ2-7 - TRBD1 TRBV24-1 TGTGCCACCAGTGGTGGGACAGGGTCCCTAGGTGGCGAGCAGTACTTC CATSGGTGSLGGEQYF
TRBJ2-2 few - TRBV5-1 TGCGCCAGCAGCTTGTCCCCCCAGACGAACACCGGGGAGCTGTTTTTT CASSLSPQTNTGELFF